This T cell receptor (beta chain) was captured by sequencing in a study of blood T cell repertoires in COVID-19. Across the study: From the United States, Italy and Spain came samples of acute and convalescent COVID-19. In each case, the material was cDNA or gDNA derived from T cells, B-cell-depleted T cells, or PBMCs.

Germline-derived CDR1 and CDR2 are SGHRS and YFSETQ. The V end lost 0 bases, the J end lost 4 bases, and 9 bases lay between the germline ends. There are 14 residues in the CDR3. Sequenced by immunoSEQ multiplex PCR; TCRdb stores in-frame clones only, minus some. The sample has tens of thousands of clones, around 90% seen once. The chain links TRBV5-1 to TRBJ2-3; no definite D call. Material for sequencing was peripheral blood. The source is a human donor in a cohort sampled during active COVID-19. In DNA form, the CDR3 reads TGCGCCAGCAGCTTGGTTATAGAAGCAGATACGCAGTATTTT. Its protein product is CASSLVIEADTQYF.